This T cell receptor (beta chain) originates from a study of molecular identifiers for immune sequencing clone quantification. The study's findings and limits: Highly expanded clones may be undercounted when identical TCR molecules share barcodes. Clones carrying above 20 RNA copies accounted for over 97% of effector molecules, under 1% in naive cells.

A single record per CDR3 protein comes from TCRdb applying MiXCR to the PCR reads. The sample has more than 450,000 distinct CDR3 sequences; 20% to 25% are singletons. A CD8+CD4-CCR7+CD45RA+ gate was used to sort naive CD8 T cells. Germline assignment: CDR1 SGHTA and CDR2 FQGNSA. There are 15 residues in the CDR3. Trimming cost V 5 bases and J 0 bases, with 11 bases left between them. Concerning this clonotype: Its antigen is not known.

The chain joins TRBV7-2 to TRBJ1-5; D is possibly TRBD1 (5 bases). This TCR came from a human donor in good health. Some libraries in this study had Jurkat cell RNA spiked in. Material for sequencing was naive CD8+ T cells from blood, with Jurkat cell RNA spiked in. Subset specified: FACS-sorted CD8+CD4-CCR7+CD45RA+ naive T cells. DNA for the CDR3: TGTGCCAGCAGCCCAGCGGACAATAGCAATCAGCCCCAGCATTTT. This encodes CASSPADNSNQPQHF.